This T cell receptor beta chain derives from a study of beta chain features in type 1 diabetes. Study findings and constraints: People with Type 1 diabetes carried modestly yet significantly shorter TCRB CDR3s in all four CD4+ subsets.

Germline values: CDR1 MNHNS, CDR2 SASEGT. The CDR3 length is 15 residues. Trimming took off 7 bases at V and 2 bases at J, with 17 bases between the two ends. A word on this clone: Its antigen remains unidentified.

What was sequenced were expressed TCRB transcripts, since all of the isolated RNA had been reverse transcribed. The protocol was immunoSEQ multiplex PCR, while the TCRdb copy is restricted to in-frame clones and leaves out a portion. The sample holds fewer than 400,000 clones, about a tenth seen once. Material for sequencing was central memory CD4+ T cells from blood. The clonotype was recovered from a man younger than 40 with type 1 diabetes. The gene calls are TRBV6-1 and TRBJ1-1; D gene uncertain. In DNA, the CDR3 is TGTGCCAGCACTCCGCCGGTTGGACGTAACACTGAAGCTTTCTTT. Its protein product is CASTPPVGRNTEAFF.